This is a list of T cell receptor beta chains from one sample in a study of blood T cell repertoires in COVID-19. Profiling relied on immunoSEQ multiplex PCR, and the TCRdb table lists in-frame clones only, not all of them. The repertoire holds about 250,000 clones, with around 83% as singletons. Sequenced input: peripheral blood. The receptors were gathered from a man older than 75 with acute or convalescent COVID-19. Each CDR3 is given without its conserved first and last residue.

V gene,CDR3 length,J gene,CDR3 protein
TRBV30,13,TRBJ1-5,AWSKGTGGPQPQH
TRBV5-1,13,TRBJ2-7,ASSFRTGSSYEQY
TRBV7-2,12,TRBJ2-5,ASSPDFTRETQY
TRBV11-3,12,TRBJ1-6,ASSRTGLNSPLH
TRBV5-1,13,TRBJ1-3,ASSSNRNSGNTIY
TRBV3-1/TRBV3-2,13,TRBJ2-2,ASSPRPGGTGELF
TRBV28,14,TRBJ1-3,ASSSPAAGDRNTIY
TRBV5-5,15,TRBJ1-5,ASSSRTVTGSNQPQH
TRBV11-3,12,TRBJ2-1,ASSHRDRVNEQF
TRBV12-3/TRBV12-4,10,TRBJ2-7,ASSPDRGVQY
TRBV24-1,15,TRBJ2-7,ATSEIRDKGRSYEQY
TRBV11-1,13,TRBJ2-7,ASSPYPDRVDEQY
TRBV7-9,10,TRBJ2-7,ASSLDLGEQY
TRBV6-1,14,TRBJ1-4,ASSGSTGVTNEKLF
TRBV6-6,13,TRBJ1-4,ASSYSRATNEKLF
TRBV10-3,14,TRBJ2-7,AISDPGTGVSYEQY
TRBV12-3/TRBV12-4,11,TRBJ2-3,ASSLGGRDTQY
TRBV18,15,TRBJ1-6,ASSPPGGDRADSPLH
TRBV6-1,14,TRBJ2-4,ASSGTWGVAKNIQY
TRBV10-1,9,TRBJ1-2,AGPDNYGYT
TRBV5-1,14,TRBJ2-5,ASSLAQAGGQETQY
TRBV7-9,13,TRBJ1-2,ASSWEGVFDYGYT
TRBV7-9,14,TRBJ2-7,ASSAKGLLSSYEQY
TRBV9,13,TRBJ2-1,ASSARTSAANEQF
TRBV19,12,TRBJ1-6,ASSDMAMDSPLH
TRBV3-1/TRBV3-2,13,TRBJ2-3,ASSQDPSSTDTQY
TRBV3-1/TRBV3-2,14,TRBJ2-7,ASSQAAGGLSYEQY
TRBV6-4,14,TRBJ2-6,ASSSYFQAGANVLT
TRBV19,16,TRBJ2-1,ASSINPPGLAFYNEQF
TRBV6-5,13,TRBJ2-7,ASSYGGSLFGEQY
TRBV7-2,11,TRBJ2-4,ASSSGLGKFQY
TRBV6-1,13,TRBJ1-3,ASSDRRGSGNTIY
TRBV30,11,TRBJ2-1,AWSADRYNEQF
TRBV6-5,11,TRBJ1-5,ASSLRGHQPQH
TRBV19,12,TRBJ2-7,ASSFYDSSYEQY
TRBV6-2/TRBV6-3,15,TRBJ1-6,ASSRADRGWINSPLH
TRBV27,12,TRBJ2-2,ASSFAGLTGELF
TRBV19,12,TRBJ2-1,ASRTSGRNNEQF
TRBV27,13,TRBJ2-7,ASSFPGTRMYEQY
TRBV7-8,12,TRBJ2-7,ASSPRGGPYEQY
TRBV14,12,TRBJ2-5,ASSPQGFSETQY
TRBV14,12,TRBJ2-1,ASSQVRLAIEQF
TRBV2,12,TRBJ1-2,ASPRQGESYGYT
TRBV5-1,10,TRBJ2-7,ASSLHGDEQY
TRBV2,13,TRBJ1-2,ASSTGVLMNYGYT
TRBV28,12,TRBJ2-7,ASSYTGVSYEQY
TRBV9,16,TRBJ2-1,ASSHRFRQGASYNEQF
TRBV5-1,12,TRBJ1-2,ASSSVRAGYGYT
TRBV24-1,11,TRBJ1-2,ATSDTDSYGYT
TRBV5-1,14,TRBJ2-7,ASSLLLAGGTYEQY
TRBV6-5,13,TRBJ1-6,ASSTSGTPNSPLH
TRBV7-2,12,TRBJ2-5,ASSLDRVQETQY
TRBV7-2,13,TRBJ2-5,ASSLRTGGRETQY
TRBV6-1,16,TRBJ2-6,ASSASGTGRSGANVLT
TRBV5-1,11,TRBJ2-7,ASRGLIVDEQY
TRBV19,13,TRBJ2-3,ASSMLGGRTDTQY
TRBV4-2,16,TRBJ2-1,ASSQEERLAGPYNEQF
TRBV30,14,TRBJ1-6,AWSYQGSSYNSPLH
TRBV19,14,TRBJ2-3,ASKPGSGRGTDTQY
TRBV10-3,12,TRBJ2-7,ASFRGGGSYEQY